This T cell receptor beta chain appears in the sequencing data of a study of blood T cell repertoires in COVID-19. About the study: The United States, Italy and Spain were the sources of the acute and convalescent COVID-19 samples.

The data were produced by immunoSEQ multiplex PCR, yet TCRdb's version contains in-frame clones alone and is incomplete. The repertoire holds roughly 78,000 clones, with roughly 86% as singletons. The V gene's germline CDR1 is LGHNA and CDR2 YNFKEQ. CDR3 length: 15 residues. V lost 2 bases and J lost 7; bases outside the gene matches: 8. The source of this sequence is a woman in her sixties with acute or convalescent COVID-19. The sample was peripheral blood. This rearrangement joins TRBV4-2 to TRBJ2-1; 7 positions match TRBD1. As DNA, the CDR3 is TGTGCCAGCAGCCAACTTGACAGGGAAAAAAATGAGCAGTTCTTC. Residues: CASSQLDREKNEQFF.